This T cell receptor (beta chain) stems from a study of cytomegalovirus exposure and HLA in healthy donors. Looking at the study overall: An early release of data contained 80 million to 85 million unique TCRs, which came from HLA-typed donors.

A multiplex PCR was run with 60 Vbeta primers and 13 Jbeta primers. Clones were sequenced by immunoSEQ multiplex PCR, and TCRdb holds only the in-frame ones, with some missing. The sample table includes 100,000 to 150,000 clones. Of note for this clone: Antigen specificity is unknown.

Broader study findings: When the data were analyzed later, several of the most significant clusters appeared to be linked to common viral pathogens. Rarity characterized most TCR sequences, yet some public TCRs appeared in many donors.

The CDR3 contains 14 residues. J was trimmed by 4 bases and V by 5 bases; bases with no gene match: 7. CDR1 and CDR2 (germline): MDHEN, SYDVKM. This sequence was found in a man aged 18 to 29 in good health and CMV-seronegative. The chain links TRBV28 to TRBJ1-2; the match to TRBD1 covers 7 bases. The sequencing sample was made of PBMCs. CDR3 bases: TGTGCCAGCAGTCCTACAGGACAGGTCTATGGCTACACCTTC. It codes for CASSPTGQVYGYTF.